Here is one TCR beta chain with its context. No antigen is known for it. The record has no base qualities; no much larger clone is one base away. The germline V gene specifies LGHNA as CDR1 and YSLEER as CDR2. The CDR3 covers 21 residues, taking in both the cysteine and the phenylalanine. Left in the record is the CDR3 DNA by itself, 63 bases read in frame from the first base. Trimming costs V 0 bases and J 0 bases, and their ends lie 21 bases apart. This sample was taken from a study of siplizumab effects on memory and regulatory T cells (dated 2019 in TCRdb). Turning to the overall study: The study examined how the anti-CD2 antibody siplizumab affects alloreactive T-cell subsets in allogeneic mixed lymphocyte reactions built from human PBMCs.

Sorted unstimulated T cells and proliferating T cells recovered from mixed lymphocyte reactions underwent TCRbeta CDR3 sequencing. Fresh whole blood from approximately ten HLA-typed healthy donors was used to isolate PBMCs. Here is what the overall study found, with its caveats: The cumulative frequency of alloreactive sequences that could be traced back to unstimulated CD4+ memory T cells was significantly reduced by siplizumab. Of the alloreactive CD4+ clones that could be mapped, the Treg-derived share averaged about 67% with siplizumab compared with under 35% in control reactions. For roughly 75-97% of proliferating CD4+ or CD8+ clones, no naive or memory phenotype could be assigned. The suppressive function of proliferating Tregs from siplizumab cultures was not functionally confirmed. Unstimulated naive T cells appeared more diverse than memory T cells, and naive cells seemed to contribute substantially to the alloresponse. Sequences below about 10^-5 frequency were poorly captured, so only a minor fraction of alloreactive clones could be mapped to unstimulated subsets.

Library construction relied on the immunoSEQ multiplex PCR assay. Each sample had 90,000 to 100,000 TCR templates assayed by the deep sequencing platform. Genomic DNA extracted from sorted T cells was used for TCRbeta CDR3 sequencing. The authors' analysis ran thus. The R programming language was used for clonal analysis of the TCRbeta CDR3 data. Unstimulated samples were compared with post-reaction CFSE-low samples to define alloreactive CD4+ and CD8+ clones. By matching sequences to the repertoires of sorted unstimulated Treg and non-Treg cells, each alloreactive CD4+ clone was assigned a regulatory or non-regulatory origin. Not all clones reach the TCRdb copy of this immuneACCESS table, which keeps in-frame sequences only. Checked studies attribute under half of the gap to unresolved V genes and leave the rest unexplained. V and J calls plus clone size are reproduced from that table; the DNA served to infer D and trimming. This sample gives some 73,000 clones in total; 93% of them show up just once. The top ten constitute approximately 4.5% of the sample.

The clonotype originates from a human donor in good health. The rearranged segments are TRBV4-3 and TRBJ2-6, with the D assignment possibly TRBD1 or TRBD2, given 6 matching bases for each. The sequenced material came from CD8+ T cells sorted from blood. The CDR3 corresponds to CASSQDYGGSYMFSGANVLTF. At the DNA level, the sequence is TGCGCCAGCAGCCAAGATTACGGGGGCTCCTATATGTTCTCTGGGGCCAACGTCCTGACTTTC.